The rows below give T cell receptor beta chains drawn from one sample of a study of cytomegalovirus exposure and HLA in healthy donors. The data were produced by immunoSEQ multiplex PCR, yet TCRdb's version contains in-frame clones alone and is incomplete. The sample has more than 150,000 clones, about 84% seen once. The sample was PBMCs. The receptors stem from a man aged 45 to 65 in good health and CMV-seropositive. Each CDR3 is given with its conserved first and last residue. D genes are given only for firm matches. Some rows mark clone size as missing; the rest say once, few, many or name a class of expanded clone.

clone size	D gene	V gene	J gene	CDR3 DNA	CDR3 protein
NA	TRBD1	TRBV7-2	TRBJ1-5	TGTGCCAGCAGCTTACAGGGACAGGGGAGCAATCAGCCCCAGCATTTT	CASSLQGQGSNQPQHF
once	TRBD2	TRBV7-3	TRBJ2-5	TGTGCCAGCAGTTCACTAGCGGGAGGCGAGACCCAGTACTTC	CASSSLAGGETQYF
NA	TRBD1	TRBV28	TRBJ2-2	TGTGCCAGCAGTTTAATGACAGGGGCGAACACCGGGGAGCTGTTTTTT	CASSLMTGANTGELFF
NA	NA	TRBV2	TRBJ2-2	TGTGCCAGCAAGAAGAGGCTAGCAATCACCGGGGAGCTGTTTTTT	CASKKRLAITGELFF
NA	NA	TRBV18	TRBJ2-7	TGTGCCAGCTCACCAACGGGGGGCAACTTCGAGCAGTACTTC	CASSPTGGNFEQYF
NA	TRBD2	TRBV28	TRBJ2-3	TGTGCCAGCAGCCCTACGCTAGCGGGGGGCGGCACAGATACGCAGTATTTT	CASSPTLAGGGTDTQYF
NA	NA	TRBV19	TRBJ2-2	TGTGCCAGTAGTATATCACTAGTTTTAACCGGGGAGCTGTTTTTT	CASSISLVLTGELFF
NA	TRBD1	TRBV5-6	TRBJ1-4	TGTGCCAGCAGCTTGGACAGGGGCGAAAAACTGTTTTTT	CASSLDRGEKLFF
few	NA	TRBV18	TRBJ2-2	TGTGCCAGCTCACCACCCAGCCGGGACACCGGGGAGCTGTTTTTT	CASSPPSRDTGELFF
NA	TRBD1	TRBV28	TRBJ1-5	TGTGCCAGCAGTCACTCCACAGGGGTCTCCCAGCCCCAGCATTTT	CASSHSTGVSQPQHF
once	TRBD1	TRBV7-3	TRBJ1-4	TGTGCCAGCAGCCCCACAGGGGGCGCGAATGAAAAACTGTTTTTT	CASSPTGGANEKLFF
NA	NA	TRBV5-6	TRBJ1-1	TGTGCCAGCAGACCCTACGGACAAGGGTCGGACACTGAAGCTTTCTTT	CASRPYGQGSDTEAFF
NA	NA	TRBV21-1	TRBJ2-4	TGTGCCAGCAGCAAGGAAGGGACTTCTCCCCTCCTAGCCAAAAACATTCAGTACTTC	CASSKEGTSPLLAKNIQYF
NA	NA	TRBV6-5	TRBJ2-2	TGTGCCAGCAGTTACGGACGCGGGCCGGCGACCGGGGAGCTGTTTTTT	CASSYGRGPATGELFF
NA	TRBD2	TRBV7-9	TRBJ2-4	TGTGCCAGCAGCCCCTTAGGACTAGCGGGAATAAACATTCAGTACTTC	CASSPLGLAGINIQYF
NA	NA	TRBV5-1	TRBJ2-5	TGCGCCAGCAGCTCCCCCGGGGTTTTTGGGACCCAGTACTTC	CASSSPGVFGTQYF
few	TRBD1	TRBV28	TRBJ1-1	TGTGCCAGCAGTACAGGGGGCGTAGGGTTAATGAACACTGAAGCTTTCTTT	CASSTGGVGLMNTEAFF
NA	NA	TRBV5-4	TRBJ2-3	TGTGCCAGCGGTTACTCCCTGGGCTCGGATACGCAGTATTTT	CASGYSLGSDTQYF
NA	NA	TRBV18	TRBJ2-1	TGTGCCAGCTCACCATGGGACAACTACAATGAGCAGTTCTTC	CASSPWDNYNEQFF